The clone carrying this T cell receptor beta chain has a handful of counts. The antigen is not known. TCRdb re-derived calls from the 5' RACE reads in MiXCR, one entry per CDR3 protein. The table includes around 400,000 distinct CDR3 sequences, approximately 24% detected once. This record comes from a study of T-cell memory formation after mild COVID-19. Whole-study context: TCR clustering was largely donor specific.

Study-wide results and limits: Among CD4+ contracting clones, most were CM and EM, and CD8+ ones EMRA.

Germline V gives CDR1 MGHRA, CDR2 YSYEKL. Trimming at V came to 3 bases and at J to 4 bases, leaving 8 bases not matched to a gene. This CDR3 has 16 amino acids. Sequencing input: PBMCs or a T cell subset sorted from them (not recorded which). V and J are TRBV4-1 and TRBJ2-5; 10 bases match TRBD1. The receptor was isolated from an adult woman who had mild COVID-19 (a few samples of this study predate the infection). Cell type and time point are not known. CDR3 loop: CASSQGPRTGGETQYF. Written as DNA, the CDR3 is TGCGCCAGCAGCCAGGGGCCAAGGACAGGGGGAGAGACCCAGTACTTC.